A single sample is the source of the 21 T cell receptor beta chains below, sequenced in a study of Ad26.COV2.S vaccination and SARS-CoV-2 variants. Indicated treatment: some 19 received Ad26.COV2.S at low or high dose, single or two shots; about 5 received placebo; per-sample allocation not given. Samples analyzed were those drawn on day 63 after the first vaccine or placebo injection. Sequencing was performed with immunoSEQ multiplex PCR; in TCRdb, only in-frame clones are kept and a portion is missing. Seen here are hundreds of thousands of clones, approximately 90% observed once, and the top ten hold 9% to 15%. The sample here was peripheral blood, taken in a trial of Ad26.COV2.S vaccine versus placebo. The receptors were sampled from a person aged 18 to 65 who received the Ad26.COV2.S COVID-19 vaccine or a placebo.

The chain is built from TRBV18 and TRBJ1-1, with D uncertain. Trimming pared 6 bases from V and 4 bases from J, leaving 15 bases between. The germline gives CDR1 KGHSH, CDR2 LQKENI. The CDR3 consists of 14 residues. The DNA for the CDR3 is TGTGCCAGCTCTCCAGGCGTGGAGGGCACTGAAGCTTTCTTT. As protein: CASSPGVEGTEAFF.

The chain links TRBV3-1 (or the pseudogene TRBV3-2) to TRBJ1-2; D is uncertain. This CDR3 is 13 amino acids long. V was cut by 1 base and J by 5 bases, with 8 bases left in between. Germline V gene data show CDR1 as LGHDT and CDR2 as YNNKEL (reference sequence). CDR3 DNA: TGTGCCAGCAGCCAAGGGTCACGGTATGGCTACACCTTC. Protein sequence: CASSQGSRYGYTF.

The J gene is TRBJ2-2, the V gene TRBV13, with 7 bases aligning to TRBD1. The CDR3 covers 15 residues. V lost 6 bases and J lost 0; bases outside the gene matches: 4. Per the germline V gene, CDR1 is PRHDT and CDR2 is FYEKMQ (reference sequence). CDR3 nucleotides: TGTGCCAGCAGAACCGGGACAGCGAACACCGGGGAGCTGTTTTTT. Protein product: CASRTGTANTGELFF.

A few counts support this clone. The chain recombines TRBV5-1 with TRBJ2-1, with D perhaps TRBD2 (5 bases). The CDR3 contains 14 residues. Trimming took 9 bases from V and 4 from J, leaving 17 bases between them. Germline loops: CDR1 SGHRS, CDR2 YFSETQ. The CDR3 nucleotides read TGCGCCACCGCACCCGGGGAGAATTACAATGAGCAGTTCTTC. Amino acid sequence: CATAPGENYNEQFF.

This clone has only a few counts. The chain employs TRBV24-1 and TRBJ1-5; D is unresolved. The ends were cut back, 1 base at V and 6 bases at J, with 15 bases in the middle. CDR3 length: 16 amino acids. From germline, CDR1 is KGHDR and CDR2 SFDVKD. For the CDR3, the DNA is TGTGCCACCAGTGATTTTGAAGCAGGAGGAATTCAGCCCCAGCATTTT. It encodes CATSDFEAGGIQPQHF.

CDR3 in amino acids: CASSPVGSADGAVNIQYF. The CDR3, as DNA: TGTGCCAGCTCACCAGTTGGATCCGCGGATGGGGCCGTGAACATTCAGTACTTC. The chain uses TRBV18 and TRBJ2-4, with TRBD1 as a possible D gene (5 bases). This CDR3 spans 18 amino acids. V was cut by 2 bases and J by 7 bases, with 24 bases left in between. Germline CDR1 KGHSH, CDR2 LQKENI.

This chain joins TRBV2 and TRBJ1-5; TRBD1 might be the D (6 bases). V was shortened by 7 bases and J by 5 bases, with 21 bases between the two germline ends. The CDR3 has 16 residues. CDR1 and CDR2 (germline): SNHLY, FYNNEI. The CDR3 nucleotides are TGTGCCAGCACCGAGGGGGGGCGAAGGGCAGATCAGCCCCAGCATTTT. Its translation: CASTEGGRRADQPQHF.

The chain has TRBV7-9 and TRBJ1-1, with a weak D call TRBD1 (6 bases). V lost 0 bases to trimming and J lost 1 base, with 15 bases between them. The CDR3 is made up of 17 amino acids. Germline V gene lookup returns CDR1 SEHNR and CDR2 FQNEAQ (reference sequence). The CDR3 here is CASSLASGEGWNTEAFF. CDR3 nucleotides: TGTGCCAGCAGCTTAGCTTCAGGGGAGGGGTGGAACACTGAAGCTTTCTTT.

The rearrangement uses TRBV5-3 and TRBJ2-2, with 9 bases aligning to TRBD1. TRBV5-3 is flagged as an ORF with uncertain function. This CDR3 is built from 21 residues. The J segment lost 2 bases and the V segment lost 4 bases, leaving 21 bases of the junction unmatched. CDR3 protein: CARSLYPRTGEGPDNTGELFF. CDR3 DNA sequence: TGTGCCAGAAGCCTTTACCCTCGGACAGGGGAGGGCCCCGATAACACCGGGGAGCTGTTTTTT.

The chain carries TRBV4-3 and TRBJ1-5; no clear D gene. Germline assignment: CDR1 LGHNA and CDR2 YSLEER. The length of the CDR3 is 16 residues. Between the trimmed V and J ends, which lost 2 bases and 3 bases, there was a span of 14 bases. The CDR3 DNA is TGCGCCAGCAGCCAAAGATCTCGTCAGTTCAATCAGCCCCAGCATTTT. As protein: CASSQRSRQFNQPQHF.

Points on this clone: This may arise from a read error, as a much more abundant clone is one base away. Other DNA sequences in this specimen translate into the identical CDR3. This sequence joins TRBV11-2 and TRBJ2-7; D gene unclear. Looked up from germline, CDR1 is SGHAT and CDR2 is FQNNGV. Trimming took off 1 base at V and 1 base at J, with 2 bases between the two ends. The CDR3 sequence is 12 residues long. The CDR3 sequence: CASSLGSYEQYF. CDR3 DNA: TGTGCCAGCAGCTTAGGTTCCTACGAGCAGTACTTC.

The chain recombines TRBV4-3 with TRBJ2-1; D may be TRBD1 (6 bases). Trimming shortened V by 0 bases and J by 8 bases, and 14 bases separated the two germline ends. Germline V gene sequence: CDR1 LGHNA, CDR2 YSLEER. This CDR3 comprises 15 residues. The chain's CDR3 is CASSQEQGVGDEQFF. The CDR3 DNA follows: TGCGCCAGCAGCCAAGAACAGGGCGTTGGCGATGAGCAGTTCTTC.

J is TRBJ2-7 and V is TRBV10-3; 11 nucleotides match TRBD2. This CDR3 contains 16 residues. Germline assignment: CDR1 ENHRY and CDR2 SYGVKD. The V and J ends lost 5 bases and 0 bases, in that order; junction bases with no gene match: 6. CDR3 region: CAISQITSGSSYEQYF. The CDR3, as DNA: TGTGCCATCAGTCAGATAACTAGCGGGAGCTCCTACGAGCAGTACTTC.

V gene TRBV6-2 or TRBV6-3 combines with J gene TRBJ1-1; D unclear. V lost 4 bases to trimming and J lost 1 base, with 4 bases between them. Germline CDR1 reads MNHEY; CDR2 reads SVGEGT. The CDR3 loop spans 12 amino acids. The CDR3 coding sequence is TGTGCCAGCAGTTTCGGGAACACTGAAGCTTTCTTT. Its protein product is CASSFGNTEAFF.

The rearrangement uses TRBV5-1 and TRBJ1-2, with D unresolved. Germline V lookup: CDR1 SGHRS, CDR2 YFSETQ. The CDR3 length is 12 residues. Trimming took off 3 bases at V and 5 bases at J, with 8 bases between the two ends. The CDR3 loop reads CASSSQRYGYTF. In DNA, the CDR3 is TGCGCCAGCAGCTCGCAGAGATATGGCTACACCTTC.

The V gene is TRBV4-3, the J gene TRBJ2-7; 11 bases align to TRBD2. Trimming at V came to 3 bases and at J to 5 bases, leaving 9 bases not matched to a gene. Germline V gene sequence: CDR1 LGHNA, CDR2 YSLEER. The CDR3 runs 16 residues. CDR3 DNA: TGCGCCAGCAGCCAGGGATTTAGCGGGAGGGCCCACGAGCAGTACTTC. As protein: CASSQGFSGRAHEQYF.

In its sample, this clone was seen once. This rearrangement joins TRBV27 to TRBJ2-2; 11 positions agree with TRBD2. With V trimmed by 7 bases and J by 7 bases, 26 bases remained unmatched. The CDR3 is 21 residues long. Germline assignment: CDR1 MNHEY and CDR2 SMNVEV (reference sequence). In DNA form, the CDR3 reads TGTGCCAGCACTAGATTCCTCGGGCTAGCGGGAGGCCAACCGGAGGGCGGGGAGCTGTTTTTT. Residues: CASTRFLGLAGGQPEGGELFF.

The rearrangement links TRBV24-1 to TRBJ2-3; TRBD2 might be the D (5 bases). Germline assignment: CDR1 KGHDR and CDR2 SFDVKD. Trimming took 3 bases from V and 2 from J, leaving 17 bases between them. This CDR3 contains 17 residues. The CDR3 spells CATSDDGRFDYTDTQYF. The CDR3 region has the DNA TGTGCCACCAGTGATGACGGAAGATTCGACTACACAGATACGCAGTATTTT.

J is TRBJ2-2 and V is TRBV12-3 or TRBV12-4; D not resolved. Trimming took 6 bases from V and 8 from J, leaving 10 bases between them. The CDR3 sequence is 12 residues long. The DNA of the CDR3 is TGTGCCAGCAGCTACACCCTGGGGGAGCTGTTTTTT. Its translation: CASSYTLGELFF.

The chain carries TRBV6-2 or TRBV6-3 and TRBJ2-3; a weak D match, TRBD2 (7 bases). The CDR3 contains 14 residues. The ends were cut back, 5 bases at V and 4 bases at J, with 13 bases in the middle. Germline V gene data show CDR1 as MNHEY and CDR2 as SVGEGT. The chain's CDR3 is CASSGQGGADTQYF. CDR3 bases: TGTGCCAGCAGTGGCCAAGGGGGGGCAGATACGCAGTATTTT.

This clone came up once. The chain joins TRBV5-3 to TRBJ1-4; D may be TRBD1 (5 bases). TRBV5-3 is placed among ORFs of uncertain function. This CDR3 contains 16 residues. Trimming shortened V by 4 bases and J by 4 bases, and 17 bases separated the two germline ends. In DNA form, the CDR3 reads TGTGCCAGAAGCATGCGGAGGGGACTGGGTAATGAAAAACTGTTTTTT. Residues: CARSMRRGLGNEKLFF.